Listed here are 8 T cell receptor beta chains from one sample, sequenced in a study of T cell responses to AZD1222 COVID-19 vaccine. Only in-frame clones appear in the TCRdb table, and some are missing; sequencing was by immunoSEQ multiplex PCR. The sample gives approximately 150,000 clones, roughly 94% of which show up once; roughly 1.2% is in the top ten. The sequencing here drew on peripheral blood, taken on day 0 of AZD1222 vaccination. These receptors came from an adult in good health.

This clone was recorded once. This chain joins TRBV6-2 or TRBV6-3 and TRBJ2-1, with TRBD2 matching over 11 bases. Germline V gene data show CDR1 as MNHEY and CDR2 as SVGEGT. Losses at the gene ends were 6 bases for V and 7 bases for J; bases not matched to a gene: 8. The CDR3 spans 15 residues. CDR3 DNA sequence: TGTGCCAGCAGCACCGGGACTAGCGGATATAATGAGCAGTTCTTC. Translated, it gives CASSTGTSGYNEQFF.

The rearrangement uses TRBV9 and TRBJ1-3; D may be TRBD1 (5 bases). CDR3 size: 18 residues. Germline values: CDR1 SGDLS, CDR2 YYNGEE. The V end was cut by 4 bases, the J end by 0 bases, with 20 bases between. CDR3 residues: CASSTRYTQGYSGNTIYF. The CDR3 DNA is TGTGCCAGCAGCACCCGATATACTCAGGGTTACTCTGGAAACACCATATATTTT.

This chain joins TRBV7-8 and TRBJ1-2; 10 bases match TRBD1. The CDR3 is 16 amino acids. Per the germline V gene, CDR1 is SGHVS and CDR2 is FQNEAQ. Trimming took 4 bases from V and 5 from J; bases not matched to a gene: 10. The CDR3 loop reads CASSSAGQGIFYGYTF. Here the CDR3 DNA reads TGTGCCAGCAGCTCGGCGGGACAGGGGATTTTTTATGGCTACACCTTC.

As for this clone: The identical CDR3 is also encoded by other nucleotide sequences in the sample. The rearrangement uses TRBV5-1 and TRBJ1-5; D not certain. Germline CDR1 and CDR2: SGHRS and YFSETQ. This CDR3 has 15 amino acids. V was trimmed by 0 bases and J by 1 base, leaving 8 bases between them. CDR3 protein: CASSLEGASNQPQHF. In DNA, the CDR3 is TGCGCCAGCAGCTTGGAGGGCGCCAGCAATCAGCCCCAGCATTTT.

The sample holds one count of this clone. The chain couples TRBV4-1 to TRBJ1-5; possibly TRBD1 for D (5 bases). CDR3 length: 13 amino acids. V lost 2 bases and J lost 7, with 9 bases in between. Per the germline V gene, CDR1 is MGHRA and CDR2 is YSYEKL. CDR3 nucleotides: TGCGCCAGCAGCCAAAGCAGGGCCCAGCCCCAGCATTTT. Protein product: CASSQSRAQPQHF.

V usage is TRBV2 and J usage is TRBJ2-7; the match to TRBD2 covers 7 bases. The CDR3 has 16 amino acids. Germline V gene data show CDR1 as SNHLY and CDR2 as FYNNEI. V lost 2 bases and J lost 2; bases outside the gene matches: 9. For the CDR3, the DNA is TGTGCCAGCAGTGAATCCCTTTACAGCGGGACCTACGAGCAGTACGTC. It translates to CASSESLYSGTYEQYV.

The chain employs TRBV10-3 and TRBJ1-1; a possible D gene is TRBD1 (6 bases). Germline V gives CDR1 ENHRY, CDR2 SYGVKD. The CDR3 loop spans 15 amino acids. Trimming removed 1 base from V and 1 base from J, with 10 bases in between. This chain's CDR3 is CAISEYGGQNTEAFF. The DNA for the CDR3 is TGTGCCATCAGTGAGTATGGGGGCCAGAACACTGAAGCTTTCTTT.

This clone is a singleton in its sample. V usage is TRBV5-1 and J usage is TRBJ1-2, with 10 bases lining up with TRBD1. Germline-derived CDR1 and CDR2 are SGHRS and YFSETQ. J gave up 4 bases and V 5 bases, and 11 bases lay outside the gene matches. The CDR3 totals 16 residues. DNA of the CDR3: TGCGCCAGCAGGGCCGGGACAGGGGTATCTTTCTATGGCTACACCTTC. It codes for CASRAGTGVSFYGYTF.